A single TCR beta chain is shown here with its context. What it binds is unknown. The data belong to a study of T cells in Graves' hyperthyroidism and ophthalmopathy. Study-wide results and caveats: Blood also held most thyroid clonotypes expanded beyond 0.001. A median around 5.9 months before onset, the model predicted ophthalmopathy.

The TCR beta CDR3 regions underwent amplification using RNA transcripts as the source. HTBI primers were employed in a first-round RT-PCR of the TCR CDR3. A single record per CDR3 protein comes from TCRdb applying MiXCR to the multiplex PCR reads. The sample carries approximately 600,000 distinct CDR3 sequences, over 11% recorded once. Any patient presenting with uncontrolled infection, other autoimmune disease, pregnancy or lactation was left out. Cells are PBMCs isolated from roughly 10 ml of fresh blood. Sequencing was carried out using blood. This clonotype was obtained from a woman in her 30s with Graves' hyperthyroidism that later progressed to Graves' ophthalmopathy.

The CDR3 bases are TGTGCCAGCAGTTTCACAGGGAACTGGAATCAGCCCCAGCATTTT. Residues: CASSFTGNWNQPQHF. The V call is TRBV28, the J call TRBJ1-5; perhaps TRBD1 as D (6 bases). The V gene lost 3 bases and the J gene lost 4 bases, with 13 bases spanning the gap. Germline loops: CDR1 MDHEN, CDR2 SYDVKM. The CDR3 length is 15 residues.